The clone carrying this T cell receptor beta chain was picked up a small number of times. This sample was taken from a study of T-cell memory formation after mild COVID-19. TCRdb re-analysed the 5' RACE reads in MiXCR, keeping a single row per CDR3 protein. Altogether tens of thousands of distinct CDR3 sequences are present, around 10% being singletons, with the ten largest covering approximately 23%. Trimming cost V 0 bases and J 3 bases, with 14 bases left between them. CDR3 length equals 16 residues. The germline CDR1 and CDR2 sequences are MNHEY and SVGAGI. V and J are TRBV6-5 and TRBJ1-1; maybe TRBD1 (5 bases). Specimen: PBMCs or a T cell subset sorted from them (not recorded which). This clonotype was sampled from a young man who had mild COVID-19 (a few samples of this study predate the infection). Cell type and time point are not known. CDR3 nucleotide sequence: TGTGCCAGCAGTTACTCAGGTTCAGGGCGGGACACTGAAGCTTTCTTT. It is translated as CASSYSGSGRDTEAFF.